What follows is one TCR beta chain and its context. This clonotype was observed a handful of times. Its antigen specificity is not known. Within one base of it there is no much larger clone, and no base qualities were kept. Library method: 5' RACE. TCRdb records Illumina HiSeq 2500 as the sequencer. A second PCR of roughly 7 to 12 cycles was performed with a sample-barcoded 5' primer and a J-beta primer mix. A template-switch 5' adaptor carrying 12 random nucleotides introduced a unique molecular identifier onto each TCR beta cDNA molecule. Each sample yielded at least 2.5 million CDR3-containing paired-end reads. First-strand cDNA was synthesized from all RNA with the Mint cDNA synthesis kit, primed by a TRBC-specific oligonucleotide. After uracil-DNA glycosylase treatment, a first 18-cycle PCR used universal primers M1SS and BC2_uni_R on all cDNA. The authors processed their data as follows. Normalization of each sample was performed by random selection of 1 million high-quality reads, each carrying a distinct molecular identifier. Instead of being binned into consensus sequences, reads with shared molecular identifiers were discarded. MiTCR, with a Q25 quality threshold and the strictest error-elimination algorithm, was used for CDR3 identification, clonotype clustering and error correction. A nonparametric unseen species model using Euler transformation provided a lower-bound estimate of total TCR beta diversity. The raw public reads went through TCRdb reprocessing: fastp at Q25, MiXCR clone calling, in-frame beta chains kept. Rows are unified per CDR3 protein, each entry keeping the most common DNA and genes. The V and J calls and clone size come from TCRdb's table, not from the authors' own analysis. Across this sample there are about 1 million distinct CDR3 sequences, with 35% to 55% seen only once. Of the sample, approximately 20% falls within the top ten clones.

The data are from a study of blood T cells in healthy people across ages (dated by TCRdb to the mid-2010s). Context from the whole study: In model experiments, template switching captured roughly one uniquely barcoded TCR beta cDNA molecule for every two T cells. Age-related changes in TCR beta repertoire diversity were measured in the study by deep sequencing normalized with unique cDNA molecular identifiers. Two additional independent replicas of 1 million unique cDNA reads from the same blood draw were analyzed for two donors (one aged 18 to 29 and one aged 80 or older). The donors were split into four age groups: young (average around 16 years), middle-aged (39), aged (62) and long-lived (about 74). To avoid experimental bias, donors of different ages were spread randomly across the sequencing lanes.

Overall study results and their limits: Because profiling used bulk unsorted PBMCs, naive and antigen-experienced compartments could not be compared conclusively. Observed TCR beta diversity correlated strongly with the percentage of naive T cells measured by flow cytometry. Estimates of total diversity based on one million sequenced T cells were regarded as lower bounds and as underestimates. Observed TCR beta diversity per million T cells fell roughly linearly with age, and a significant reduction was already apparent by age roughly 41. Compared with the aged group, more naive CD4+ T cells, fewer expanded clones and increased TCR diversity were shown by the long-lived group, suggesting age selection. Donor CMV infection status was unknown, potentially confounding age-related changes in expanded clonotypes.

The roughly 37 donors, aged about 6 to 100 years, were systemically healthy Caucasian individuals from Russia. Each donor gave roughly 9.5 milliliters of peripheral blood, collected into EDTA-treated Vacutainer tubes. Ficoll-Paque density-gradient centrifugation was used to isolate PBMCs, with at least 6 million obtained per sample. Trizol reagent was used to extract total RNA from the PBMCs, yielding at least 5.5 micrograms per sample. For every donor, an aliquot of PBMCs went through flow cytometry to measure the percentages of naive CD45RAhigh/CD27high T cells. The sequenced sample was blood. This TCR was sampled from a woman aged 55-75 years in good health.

The DNA sequence is TGTGCTACCGTGGGGGCGGGTGGCTACACCTTC. The encoded protein is CATVGAGGYTF. The chain couples TRBV12-3 or TRBV12-4 to TRBJ1-2; tentative D gene TRBD1, with 6 bases matching. CDR3 length: 11 amino acids, cysteine to phenylalanine. CDR3 DNA is the only sequence kept; it has 33 bases, read in frame from the first base.